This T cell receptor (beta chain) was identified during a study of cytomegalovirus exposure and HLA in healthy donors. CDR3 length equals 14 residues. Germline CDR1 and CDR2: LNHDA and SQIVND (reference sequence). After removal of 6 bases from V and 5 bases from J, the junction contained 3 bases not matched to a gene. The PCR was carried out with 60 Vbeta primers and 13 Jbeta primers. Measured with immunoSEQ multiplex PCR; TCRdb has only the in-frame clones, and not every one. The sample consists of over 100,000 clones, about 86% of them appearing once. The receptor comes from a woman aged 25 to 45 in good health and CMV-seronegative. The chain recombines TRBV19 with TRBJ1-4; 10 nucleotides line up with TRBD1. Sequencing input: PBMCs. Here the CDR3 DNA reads TGTGCCAGTAGGGGACAGGGGTGGAATGAAAAACTGTTTTTT. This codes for CASRGQGWNEKLFF.